The 32 T cell receptor beta chains given below trace back to one sample, sequenced in a study of blood T cell repertoires in COVID-19. Profiling relied on immunoSEQ multiplex PCR, and the TCRdb table lists in-frame clones only, not all of them. The sample consists of roughly 500,000 clones, 89% of them appearing once. The sequenced sample consisted of peripheral blood. Receptors were obtained from a man between 18 and 35 years old with COVID-19, enrolled during active disease.

The chain is built from TRBV11-3 and TRBJ1-2, with a weak D call TRBD1 (5 bases). Germline values: CDR1 SGHNT, CDR2 YENEEA. The CDR3 sequence is 15 residues long. Trimming stripped 1 base from V and 7 bases from J, with 16 bases between. CDR3: CASSLGGRVNRGYTF. For the CDR3, the DNA is TGTGCCAGCAGCTTAGGGGGCAGGGTGAATCGTGGCTACACCTTC.

The rearrangement uses TRBV18 and TRBJ1-1, with 7 bases matching TRBD1. CDR1 KGHSH and CDR2 LQKENI come from the germline V gene. V was clipped by 4 bases and J by 1 base; unmatched bases: 3. The length of the CDR3 is 14 residues. The CDR3 sequence is CASSQGGANTEAFF. The CDR3 region has the DNA TGTGCCAGCTCACAAGGGGGCGCGAACACTGAAGCTTTCTTT. Looking up the rest from reference TRBV18 and TRBJ1-1 gives the full variable domain: NAGVMQNPRHLVRRRGQEARLRCSPMKGHSHVYWYRQLPEEGLKFMVYLQKENIIDESGMPKERFSAEFPKEGPSILRIQQVVRGDSAAYFCASSQGGANTEAFFGQGTRLTVV.

The chain joins TRBV6-1 to TRBJ2-1; the match to TRBD1 covers 8 bases. V lost 4 bases to trimming and J lost 4 bases; unmatched junction nucleotides: 9. Per germline, CDR1 MNHNS and CDR2 SASEGT. This CDR3 has 16 amino acids. The CDR3 nucleotides are TGTGCCAGCAGTGCGCATGGACAGGGATTATACAATGAGCAGTTCTTC. Its protein is CASSAHGQGLYNEQFF.

This rearrangement joins TRBV7-9 to TRBJ2-1, with TRBD2 identical over 11 bases. The CDR3 runs to 16 residues. V dropped 4 bases and J dropped 3; count of bases not matched to a gene: 5. The germline V gene encodes CDR1 SEHNR and CDR2 FQNEAQ (reference sequence). The DNA for the CDR3 is TGTGCCAGCAGCTCGACTAGCGGGAATATCTACAATGAGCAGTTCTTC. Protein product: CASSSTSGNIYNEQFF.

V and J are TRBV5-1 and TRBJ1-3; TRBD1 matches at 7 bases. With V trimmed by 1 base and J by 2 bases, 12 bases remained unmatched. Germline lookup yields CDR1 SGHRS and CDR2 YFSETQ. The CDR3 is 18 amino acids. The CDR3 bases are TGCGCCAGCAGCTTGTTTGCGCGGGACAGCTTAACTGGAAACACCATATATTTT. Translating gives CASSLFARDSLTGNTIYF.

The chain uses TRBV4-2 and TRBJ2-7, with D maybe TRBD2 (6 bases). CDR1 LGHNA and CDR2 YNFKEQ come from the germline V gene. This CDR3 is 19 amino acids long. The V and J ends lost 0 bases and 1 base respectively, with 22 bases between them. In DNA, the CDR3 is TGTGCCAGCAGCCAAGAGCAAAAGGCGTGGCGGGGCAGTTCCTACGAGCAGTACTTC. Translation gives CASSQEQKAWRGSSYEQYF.

The gene calls are TRBV30 and TRBJ2-1, with TRBD2 matching over 14 bases. V shed 3 bases, J shed 7 bases, and the junction held 8 bases outside the gene matches. The length of the CDR3 is 16 residues. Germline CDR1 is GTSNPN and CDR2 is SVGIG (reference sequence). In nucleotides, the CDR3 is TGTGCCTGGAGAGGGACTAGCGGGAGTAAGGGAAATGAGCAGTTCTTC. This codes for CAWRGTSGSKGNEQFF.

V gene TRBV19 combines with J gene TRBJ2-7; 10 nucleotides match TRBD1. The germline CDR1 and CDR2 sequences are LNHDA and SQIVND (reference sequence). V was pared by 7 bases and J by 5 bases, with 8 bases of the junction left unmatched. The CDR3 has 14 amino acids. CDR3: CASNPGQGINEQYF. Written as DNA, the CDR3 is TGTGCCAGTAATCCGGGACAGGGGATCAACGAGCAGTACTTC.

The chain carries TRBV9 and TRBJ2-5; 8 positions match TRBD1. Germline V gene sequence: CDR1 SGDLS, CDR2 YYNGEE. There are 16 residues in the CDR3. V was pared by 5 bases and J by 2 bases, with 11 bases of the junction left unmatched. CDR3: CASSIAGRTGQETQYF. The DNA for the CDR3 is TGTGCCAGCAGTATCGCAGGACGGACAGGGCAAGAGACCCAGTACTTC.

The chain combines TRBV29-1 with TRBJ1-1; D not resolved. Germline-derived CDR1 and CDR2 are SQVTM and ANQGSEA. The germline V and J ends were trimmed by 3 bases and 1 base, with 9 bases remaining between them. This CDR3 region has 13 residues. DNA of the CDR3: TGCAGCGTTGAGCTTGGGCAGAACACTGAAGCTTTCTTT. Protein: CSVELGQNTEAFF.

This chain connects TRBV7-2 to TRBJ2-2; the D gene is possibly TRBD2 (5 bases). Germline values: CDR1 SGHTA, CDR2 FQGNSA. CDR3 length: 15 residues. Trimming removed 1 base from V and 4 bases from J, with 10 bases in between. The CDR3 protein is CASSLVSGSTGELFF. The CDR3 bases are TGTGCCAGCAGCTTAGTGAGCGGTTCCACCGGGGAGCTGTTTTTT.

The genes are TRBV5-1 and TRBJ1-1; D ambiguous. The germline gives CDR1 SGHRS, CDR2 YFSETQ. The CDR3 covers 13 residues. Trimming stripped 4 bases from V and 0 bases from J, with 7 bases between. CDR3 DNA: TGCGCCAGCAGCCCCCAGGTGAACACTGAAGCTTTCTTT. Translation gives CASSPQVNTEAFF.

V and J are TRBV5-1 and TRBJ1-4; weak D call: TRBD1 (6 bases). The length of the CDR3 is 15 residues. The germline V and J ends were trimmed by 4 bases and 6 bases, with 16 bases remaining between them. Germline V CDR1 and CDR2: SGHRS, YFSETQ. CDR3 residues: CASSRTGQSDEKLFF. The CDR3 coding sequence is TGCGCCAGCAGCCGCACAGGGCAGAGTGATGAAAAACTGTTTTTT.

The rearrangement joins TRBV27 to TRBJ2-1; 9 bases are a match to TRBD2. CDR3 length: 17 residues. Trimming removed 6 bases from V and 6 bases from J; junction bases left unmatched: 15. Germline CDR1 and CDR2: MNHEY and SMNVEV (reference sequence). The CDR3 DNA reads as TGTGCCAGCAGCCCGGGGGGAGGGGGACTAGCAGGCAATGAGCAGTTCTTC. It encodes CASSPGGGGLAGNEQFF.

The rearrangement uses TRBV5-4 and TRBJ2-7, with 7 positions matching TRBD1. V shed 3 bases, J shed 1 base, and the junction held 7 bases outside the gene matches. The CDR3 sequence is 15 residues long. Germline V lookup: CDR1 SGHNT, CDR2 YYREEE (reference sequence). This CDR3 reads CASSSRTGASYEQYF. The DNA of the CDR3 is TGTGCCAGCAGCTCCCGGACAGGCGCGTCCTACGAGCAGTACTTC. Together with reference TRBV5-4 and TRBJ2-7, the CDR3 gives the full variable domain: ETGVTQSPTHLIKTRGQQVTLRCSSQSGHNTVSWYQQALGQGPQFIFQYYREEENGRGNFPPRFSGLQFPNYSSELNVNALELDDSALYLCASSSRTGASYEQYFGPGTRLTVT.

The chain has TRBV4-1 and TRBJ2-1; 10 bases match TRBD1. Trimming took 0 bases from V and 6 from J; bases not matched to a gene: 5. The CDR3 is made up of 16 amino acids. Per germline, CDR1 MGHRA and CDR2 YSYEKL. Here the CDR3 reads CASSQDRDRGVNEQFF. DNA for the CDR3: TGCGCCAGCAGCCAAGATCGGGACAGGGGCGTCAATGAGCAGTTCTTC.

The J gene is TRBJ2-7, the V gene TRBV27; TRBD2 matches at 14 bases. CDR1 MNHEY and CDR2 SMNVEV come from the germline V gene (reference sequence). This CDR3 is built from 15 residues. The junction had 9 bases not matched to a gene; V was cut back by 7 bases and J by 7 bases. The CDR3, as DNA: TGTGCCAGCAAAGTGGGACTAGCGGGAGTGAGGGAGCAGTACTTC. Protein product: CASKVGLAGVREQYF.

V usage is TRBV5-1 and J usage is TRBJ1-4, with a weak D call TRBD1 (6 bases). V shed 6 bases and J shed 4 bases, with 13 bases lying between them. The length of the CDR3 is 14 residues. The V gene's germline CDR1 is SGHRS and CDR2 YFSETQ. In nucleotides, the CDR3 is TGCGCCAGCAAATACAGGGCGGGTAATGAAAAACTGTTTTTT. Protein: CASKYRAGNEKLFF.

A few counts support this clone. V is TRBV6-6 and J is TRBJ2-1; 9 nucleotides agree with TRBD1. Germline assignment: CDR1 MNHNY and CDR2 SVGAGI (reference sequence). After removal of 0 bases from V and 8 bases from J, the junction contained 2 bases not matched to a gene. The CDR3 totals 14 residues. The DNA for the CDR3 is TGTGCCAGCAGTTACTCGGACAGGGGTTATGAGCAGTTCTTC. Translated, it gives CASSYSDRGYEQFF.

This clone was observed a single time. J is TRBJ2-7 and V is TRBV20-1; D might be TRBD2 (5 bases). V lost 3 bases, J lost 0 bases, and 12 bases lay in between. From germline, CDR1 is DFQATT and CDR2 SNEGSKA (reference sequence). The CDR3 length is 14 residues. CDR3 in DNA: TGCAGTGCTAGTGGGCAGGCGGGCTCCTACGAGCAGTACTTC. Protein sequence: CSASGQAGSYEQYF.

The genes are TRBV5-6 and TRBJ2-7; TRBD1 matches at 8 bases. The CDR3 contains 19 residues. The J segment lost 2 bases and the V segment lost 5 bases, leaving 21 bases of the junction unmatched. CDR1 and CDR2 from the germline V gene are SGHDT and YYEEEE. CDR3 protein: CASRPIERTGLGSTYEQYF. The CDR3 nucleotides read TGTGCCAGCAGGCCCATAGAACGGACAGGGCTTGGATCGACCTACGAGCAGTACTTC.

The rearrangement joins TRBV4-1 to TRBJ2-5; 14 positions match TRBD2. Germline V gene lookup returns CDR1 MGHRA and CDR2 YSYEKL. This CDR3 has 17 residues. With V trimmed by 0 bases and J by 6 bases, 6 bases remained unmatched. CDR3 DNA sequence: TGCGCCAGCAGCCAAGATGGGACTAGCGGGAGAGGAAAGACCCAGTACTTC. It yields the protein CASSQDGTSGRGKTQYF.

This chain links TRBV12-3 or TRBV12-4 with TRBJ1-1, with a tentative D call TRBD1 (5 bases). V lost 7 bases and J lost 8, with 14 bases in between. The CDR3 is 12 amino acids. For the CDR3, the DNA is TGTGCCAGCACGCCTGGGGGGGAGGAAGCTTTCTTT. Translation: CASTPGGEEAFF.

V usage is TRBV7-9 and J usage is TRBJ2-1, with 11 nucleotides matching TRBD2. The CDR3 is made up of 14 amino acids. V was clipped by 3 bases and J by 9 bases; unmatched bases: 4. CDR1 SEHNR and CDR2 FQNEAQ come from the germline V gene (reference sequence). Written as DNA, the CDR3 is TGTGCCAGCAGCTTTAGCGGGAGGGAAACTGAGCAGTTCTTC. Protein: CASSFSGRETEQFF.

V and J are TRBV5-1 and TRBJ2-6; D ambiguous. This CDR3 comprises 16 residues. The germline V gene has CDR1 SGHRS and CDR2 YFSETQ. Trimming pared 4 bases from V and 5 bases from J, leaving 16 bases between. DNA for the CDR3: TGCGCCAGCAGCCCACCCGCAGGTCGTCGGGCCAACGTCCTGACTTTC. Protein sequence: CASSPPAGRRANVLTF. The full variable domain, in which reference TRBV5-1 and TRBJ2-6 provide the parts outside the CDR3, is KAGVTQTPRYLIKTRGQQVTLSCSPISGHRSVSWYQQTPGQGLQFLFEYFSETQRNKGNFPGRFSGRQFSNSRSEMNVSTLELGDSALYLCASSPPAGRRANVLTFGAGSRLTVL.

The chain couples TRBV2 to TRBJ1-4; TRBD1 matches at 9 bases. After removal of 5 bases from V and 8 bases from J, the junction contained 12 bases not matched to a gene. The CDR3 runs 16 residues. The germline V gene encodes CDR1 SNHLY and CDR2 FYNNEI. DNA of the CDR3: TGTGCCAGCAGTTCCGGGACAGGGAACGGTGACGAAAAACTGTTTTTT. It encodes CASSSGTGNGDEKLFF.

This sequence joins TRBV24-1 and TRBJ2-3; the D gene is possibly TRBD1 (5 bases). The CDR3 has 15 amino acids. Germline values: CDR1 KGHDR, CDR2 SFDVKD. The V end lost 12 bases, the J end lost 0 bases, and 18 bases lay between the germline ends. CDR3 in amino acids: CAPTGQARSTDTQYF. DNA for the CDR3: TGTGCCCCAACAGGACAAGCGCGTAGCACAGATACGCAGTATTTT.

V is TRBV5-6 and J is TRBJ2-7, with 8 bases that match TRBD1. Trimming removed 1 base from V and 3 bases from J; junction bases left unmatched: 6. CDR3 size: 15 residues. The V gene's germline CDR1 is SGHDT and CDR2 YYEEEE. The CDR3 region is CASSLTGTGIYEQYF. As DNA, the CDR3 is TGTGCCAGCAGCTTGACCGGGACAGGCATCTACGAGCAGTACTTC.

This clone was seen a handful of times. This chain joins TRBV29-1 and TRBJ1-1; 7 bases align to TRBD1. Trimming removed 8 bases from V and 7 bases from J; junction bases left unmatched: 10. Germline V CDR1 and CDR2: SQVTM, ANQGSEA. This CDR3 is built from 12 residues. The CDR3 coding sequence is TGCAGCACGGGGACGGGACAGAATGAAGCTTTCTTT. It is translated as CSTGTGQNEAFF.

The V call is TRBV4-1, the J call TRBJ1-6, with 7 positions matching TRBD1. Trimming at V came to 0 bases and at J to 6 bases, leaving 8 bases not matched to a gene. Germline CDR1 reads MGHRA; CDR2 reads YSYEKL. The CDR3 consists of 17 residues. The DNA for the CDR3 is TGCGCCAGCAGCCAAGATCCTGGACAGGCGGTTAATTCACCCCTCCACTTT. Protein: CASSQDPGQAVNSPLHF.

V gene TRBV12-5 combines with J gene TRBJ2-3, with D perhaps matching TRBD2 (6 bases). Per germline, CDR1 LGHNT and CDR2 FRNRAP. This CDR3 comprises 15 residues. Trimming took 1 base from V and 6 from J, leaving 14 bases between them. CDR3 sequence (DNA): TGTGCTAGTGGTTTGGCTTCCGGGGGATTCGATACGCAGTATTTT. Translation gives CASGLASGGFDTQYF.

The chain couples TRBV7-9 to TRBJ2-1; 7 bases are shared with TRBD1. The CDR3 extends over 14 amino acids. Looked up from germline, CDR1 is SEHNR and CDR2 is FQNEAQ (reference sequence). J was trimmed by 4 bases and V by 5 bases; bases with no gene match: 5. The CDR3 DNA sequence: TGTGCCAGCAGCACCCGGGACAGATACAATGAGCAGTTCTTC. Residues: CASSTRDRYNEQFF.